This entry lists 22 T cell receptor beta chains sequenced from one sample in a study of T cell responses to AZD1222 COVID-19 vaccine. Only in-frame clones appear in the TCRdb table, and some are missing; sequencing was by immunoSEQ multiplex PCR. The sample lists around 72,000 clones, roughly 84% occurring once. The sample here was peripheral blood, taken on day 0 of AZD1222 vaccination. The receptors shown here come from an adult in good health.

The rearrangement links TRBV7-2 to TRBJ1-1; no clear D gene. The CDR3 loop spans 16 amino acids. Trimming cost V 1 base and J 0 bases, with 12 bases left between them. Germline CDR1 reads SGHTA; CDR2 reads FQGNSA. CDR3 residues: CASSLDVATMNTEAFF. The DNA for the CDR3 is TGTGCCAGCAGCTTAGATGTGGCCACTATGAACACTGAAGCTTTCTTT.

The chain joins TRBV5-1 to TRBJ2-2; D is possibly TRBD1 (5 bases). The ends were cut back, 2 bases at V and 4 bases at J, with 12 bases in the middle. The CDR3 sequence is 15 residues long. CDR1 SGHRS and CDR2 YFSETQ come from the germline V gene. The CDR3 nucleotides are TGCGCCAGCAGCTTTTTCACAGGATCCACCGGGGAGCTGTTTTTT. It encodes CASSFFTGSTGELFF.

CDR3 DNA: TGTGCCACCAGTGATGAGGGGTACGAGCAGTTCTTC. Translated, it gives CATSDEGYEQFF. This chain uses TRBV24-1 with TRBJ2-1, with D perhaps being TRBD1 or TRBD2 (5 bases each). This CDR3 is built from 12 residues. Per the germline V gene, CDR1 is KGHDR and CDR2 is SFDVKD. V was cut by 3 bases and J by 10 bases, with 9 bases left in between.

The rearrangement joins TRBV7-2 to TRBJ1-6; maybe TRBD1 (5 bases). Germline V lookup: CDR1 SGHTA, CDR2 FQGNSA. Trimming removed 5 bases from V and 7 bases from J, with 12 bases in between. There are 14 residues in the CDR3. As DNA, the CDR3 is TGTGCCAGCAGCGCAACCCGGGGGAATTCACCCCTCCACTTT. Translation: CASSATRGNSPLHF.

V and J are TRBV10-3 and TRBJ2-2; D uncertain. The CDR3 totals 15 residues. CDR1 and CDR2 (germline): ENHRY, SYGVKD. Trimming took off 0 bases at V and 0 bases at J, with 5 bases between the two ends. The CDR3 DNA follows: TGTGCCATCAGTGAGTCCCTGACGAACACCGGGGAGCTGTTTTTT. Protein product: CAISESLTNTGELFF.

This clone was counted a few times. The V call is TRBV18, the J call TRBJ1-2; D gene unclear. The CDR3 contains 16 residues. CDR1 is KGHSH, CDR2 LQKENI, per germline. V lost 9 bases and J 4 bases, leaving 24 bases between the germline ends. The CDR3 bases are TGTGCCAGTACCTATTTACCCGTCGGGGTGGGCTATGGCTACACCTTC. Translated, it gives CASTYLPVGVGYGYTF.

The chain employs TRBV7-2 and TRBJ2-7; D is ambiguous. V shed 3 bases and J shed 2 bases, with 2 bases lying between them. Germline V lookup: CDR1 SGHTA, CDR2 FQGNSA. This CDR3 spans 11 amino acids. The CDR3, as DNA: TGTGCCAGCAGCTTCACCTACGAGCAGTACTTC. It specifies CASSFTYEQYF.

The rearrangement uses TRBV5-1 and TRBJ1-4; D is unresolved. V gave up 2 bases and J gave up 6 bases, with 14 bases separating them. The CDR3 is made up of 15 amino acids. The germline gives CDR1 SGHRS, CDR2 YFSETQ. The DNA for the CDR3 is TGCGCCAGCAGCTTCATGCCGGGTGGAGATGAAAAACTGTTTTTT. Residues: CASSFMPGGDEKLFF.

CDR3 nucleotide sequence: TGTGCCAGCAGTCAACGGGACAGGGGAACCACTGAAGCTTTCTTT. It codes for CASSQRDRGTTEAFF. The chain carries TRBV27 and TRBJ1-1; the match to TRBD1 covers 10 bases. J lost 4 bases, V lost 5 bases, and 7 bases had no gene match. Germline-derived CDR1 and CDR2 are MNHEY and SMNVEV (reference sequence). The CDR3 has 15 residues.

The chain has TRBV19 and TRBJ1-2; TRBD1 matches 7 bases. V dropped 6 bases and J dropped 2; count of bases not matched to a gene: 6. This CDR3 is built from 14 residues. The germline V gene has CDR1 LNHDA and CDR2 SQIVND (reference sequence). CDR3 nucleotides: TGTGCCAGTAGCAACCTACAGGGGAACTATGGCTACACCTTC. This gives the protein CASSNLQGNYGYTF.

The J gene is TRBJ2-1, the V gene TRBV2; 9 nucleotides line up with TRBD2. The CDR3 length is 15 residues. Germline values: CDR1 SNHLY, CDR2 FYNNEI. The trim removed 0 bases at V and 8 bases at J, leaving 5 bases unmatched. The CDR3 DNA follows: TGTGCCAGCAGTGAAGCTAGCGGGGGTCGTGATGAGCAGTTCTTC. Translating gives CASSEASGGRDEQFF. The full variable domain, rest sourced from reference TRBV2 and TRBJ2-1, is EPEVTQTPSHQVTQMGQEVILRCVPISNHLYFYWYRQILGQKVEFLVSFYNNEISEKSEIFDDQFSVERPDGSNFTLKIRSTKLEDSAMYFCASSEASGGRDEQFFGPGTRLTVL.

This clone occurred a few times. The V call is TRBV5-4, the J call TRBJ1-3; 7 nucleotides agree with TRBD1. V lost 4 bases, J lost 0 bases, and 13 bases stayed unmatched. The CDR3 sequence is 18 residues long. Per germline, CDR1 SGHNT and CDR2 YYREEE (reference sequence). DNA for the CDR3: TGTGCCAGCAGCCGCGGAGGGGGCCTTGATCACTCTGGAAACACCATATATTTT. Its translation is CASSRGGGLDHSGNTIYF.

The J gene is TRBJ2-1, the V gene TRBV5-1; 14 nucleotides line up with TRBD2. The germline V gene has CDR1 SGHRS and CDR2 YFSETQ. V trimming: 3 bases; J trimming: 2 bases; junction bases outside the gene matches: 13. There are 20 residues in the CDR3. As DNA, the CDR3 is TGCGCCAGCAGCTCGCCGGAGACTAGCGGGGGGGCGATGGCCTACAATGAGCAGTTCTTC. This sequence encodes CASSSPETSGGAMAYNEQFF. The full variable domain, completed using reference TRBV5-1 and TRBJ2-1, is KAGVTQTPRYLIKTRGQQVTLSCSPISGHRSVSWYQQTPGQGLQFLFEYFSETQRNKGNFPGRFSGRQFSNSRSEMNVSTLELGDSALYLCASSSPETSGGAMAYNEQFFGPGTRLTVL.

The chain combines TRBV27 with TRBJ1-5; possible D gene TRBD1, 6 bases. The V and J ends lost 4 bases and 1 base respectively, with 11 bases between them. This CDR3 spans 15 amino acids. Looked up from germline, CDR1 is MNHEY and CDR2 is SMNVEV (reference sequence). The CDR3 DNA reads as TGTGCCAGCAGTTCGGGGGGCGAAAGCAATCAGCCCCAGCATTTT. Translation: CASSSGGESNQPQHF.

Here the CDR3 reads CASSTGGTEAFF. The DNA for the CDR3 is TGTGCCAGCAGTACAGGGGGCACTGAAGCTTTCTTT. The chain links TRBV27 to TRBJ1-1; TRBD1 matches at 8 bases. V was clipped by 5 bases and J by 4 bases; unmatched bases: 0. The CDR3 contains 12 residues. Germline lookup yields CDR1 MNHEY and CDR2 SMNVEV (reference sequence).

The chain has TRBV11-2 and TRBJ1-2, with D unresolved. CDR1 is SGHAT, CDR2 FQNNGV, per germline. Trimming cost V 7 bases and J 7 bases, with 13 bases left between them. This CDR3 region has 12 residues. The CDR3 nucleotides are TGTGCCAGCACCCGAGGGCGCGGTGGCTACACCTTC. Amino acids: CASTRGRGGYTF.

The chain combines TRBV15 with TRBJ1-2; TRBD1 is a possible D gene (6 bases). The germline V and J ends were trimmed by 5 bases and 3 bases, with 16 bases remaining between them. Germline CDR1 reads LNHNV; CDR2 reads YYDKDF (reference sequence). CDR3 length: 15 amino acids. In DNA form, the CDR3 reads TGTGCCACCAGCCGCCTCAAGGGGGTCGACTATGGCTACACCTTC. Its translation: CATSRLKGVDYGYTF.

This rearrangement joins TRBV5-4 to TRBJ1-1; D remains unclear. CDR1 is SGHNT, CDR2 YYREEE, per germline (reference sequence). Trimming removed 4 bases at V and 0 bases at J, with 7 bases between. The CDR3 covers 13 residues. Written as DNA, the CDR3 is TGTGCCAGCAGCGGCAGGATGAACACTGAAGCTTTCTTT. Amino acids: CASSGRMNTEAFF.

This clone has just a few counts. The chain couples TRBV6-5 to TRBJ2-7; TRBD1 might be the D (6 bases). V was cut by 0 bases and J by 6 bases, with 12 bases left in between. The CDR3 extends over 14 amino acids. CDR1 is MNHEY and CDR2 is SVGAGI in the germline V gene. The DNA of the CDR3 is TGTGCCAGCAGTTACTCTGGAGAAGGGGGCGAGCAGTACTTC. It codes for CASSYSGEGGEQYF.

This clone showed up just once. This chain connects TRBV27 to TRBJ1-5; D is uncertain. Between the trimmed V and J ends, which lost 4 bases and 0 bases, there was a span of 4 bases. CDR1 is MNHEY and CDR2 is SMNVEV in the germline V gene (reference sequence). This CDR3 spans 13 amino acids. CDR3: CASSYDSNQPQHF. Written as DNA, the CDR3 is TGTGCCAGCAGTTACGATAGCAATCAGCCCCAGCATTTT.

Here the CDR3 reads CSVAAWAGTEAFF. CDR3 nucleotides: TGCAGCGTTGCCGCCTGGGCAGGGACTGAAGCTTTCTTT. This sequence joins TRBV29-1 and TRBJ1-1, with D perhaps TRBD1 (5 bases). CDR1 SQVTM and CDR2 ANQGSEA come from the germline V gene. The CDR3 extends over 13 amino acids. The V end lost 4 bases, the J end lost 5 bases, and 14 bases lay between the germline ends.

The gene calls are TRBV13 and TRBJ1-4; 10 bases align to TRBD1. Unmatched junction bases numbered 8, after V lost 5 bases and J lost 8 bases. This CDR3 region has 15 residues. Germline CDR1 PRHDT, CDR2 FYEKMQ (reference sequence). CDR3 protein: CASSIRQGASEKLFF. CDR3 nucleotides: TGTGCCAGCAGCATAAGACAGGGGGCGAGCGAAAAACTGTTTTTT.